A selection of T cell receptor beta chains follows, all from one sample in a study of vaccination effects on CD4 cells after COVID-19. These receptors lack a known antigen. Using immunoSEQ multiplex PCR, the repertoire was profiled, and TCRdb retains in-frame clones only, with some absent. The repertoire holds more than 35,000 clones, roughly 87% seen once, with roughly 3% in the top ten. The sequenced sample was CD4+ T cells from PBMCs cultured without peptide, obtained before COVID-19 vaccination. The receptor source for this set is a human donor who received a COVID-19 vaccine. Both conserved end residues are part of each CDR3. The D gene is left open where the match is weak. Clone sizes are given selectively: once, few, many, or a class where the clone is expanded.

D	length	V	J	size	CDR3	DNA
.	11	TRBV3-1/TRBV3-2	TRBJ1-1	.	CARKGEDEAFF	TGTGCCCGGAAGGGAGAAGATGAAGCTTTCTTT
.	16	TRBV24-1	TRBJ2-3	.	CATSDPGGVSTDTQYF	TGTGCCACCAGTGACCCAGGGGGGGTTAGCACAGATACGCAGTATTTT
.	15	TRBV28	TRBJ1-3	.	CASSLVPGSGNTIYF	TGTGCCAGCAGTTTGGTCCCGGGCTCTGGAAACACCATATATTTT
.	14	TRBV7-3	TRBJ2-5	.	CASSLDRNQETQYF	TGTGCCAGCAGCCTCGACCGAAACCAAGAGACCCAGTACTTC
TRBD1	13	TRBV29-1	TRBJ1-4	.	CSVGAGGGEKLFF	TGCAGCGTTGGGGCAGGGGGTGGTGAAAAACTGTTTTTT
.	14	TRBV5-1	TRBJ2-1	once	CASSLGTGQMEQFF	TGCGCCAGCAGCTTGGGAACGGGGCAAATGGAGCAGTTCTTC
.	13	TRBV3-1/TRBV3-2	TRBJ1-1	.	CASSQKGRTEAFF	TGTGCCAGCAGCCAAAAGGGGCGCACTGAAGCTTTCTTT
.	14	TRBV3-1/TRBV3-2	TRBJ1-1	few	CASSFEGLGTEAFF	TGTGCCAGCAGCTTTGAAGGGCTGGGCACTGAAGCTTTCTTT
.	16	TRBV18	TRBJ2-5	.	CASSELFTSYQETQYF	TGTGCCAGCTCAGAACTGTTTACTAGCTACCAAGAGACCCAGTACTTC
.	14	TRBV4-1	TRBJ1-4	.	CASRKLGRDEKLFF	TGCGCCAGCCGAAAACTGGGGAGGGATGAAAAACTGTTTTTT
TRBD1	13	TRBV2	TRBJ1-5	.	CASTGGANQPQHF	TGTGCCAGCACAGGGGGGGCGAATCAGCCCCAGCATTTT
TRBD1	20	TRBV7-8	TRBJ2-3	.	CASSLARLTPGQGIRDTQYF	TGTGCCAGCAGCTTAGCTCGACTTACCCCGGGACAGGGGATTAGAGATACGCAGTATTTT